This TCR beta chain was retrieved from a study of regulatory T cells in long-lasting Graves disease. Building of the TCR beta libraries involved iRepertoire HTBI primers and Arm-PCR of CDR3 regions. TCRdb re-called the multiplex PCR reads through MiXCR, storing one row per CDR3 protein. The sample records roughly 520,000 distinct CDR3 sequences, more than 10% being singletons. This clonotype appeared many times. The junction and the germline gene differ at one end; a read error may be behind it. Documented time point: newly diagnosed GD, antithyroid drugs for less than 3 months. RNA isolated from PBMCs was used to make the TCR library. Patients with Graves' disease were diagnosed by American Thyroid Association guidelines. The CDR3 totals 16 residues. CDR1 is SGHNT and CDR2 is YENEEA in the germline V gene. These same records also appear under a second study, on T cells in Graves' hyperthyroidism and ophthalmopathy. That paper adds: A first-round RT-PCR of the TCR CDR3 used the HTBI primer set.

V gene TRBV11-3 combines with J gene TRBJ2-3; 11 bases are a match to TRBD1. Sequencing used peripheral blood mononuclear cells (PBMCs), obtained at new diagnosis, from a patient treated with antithyroid drugs. This TCR derives from a young woman with Graves disease. Here the CDR3 DNA reads TGTGCCAGCAGTTTAGGTGGACAGGGGGCATCAGATACGCAGTATTTT. Protein: CASSLGGQGASDTQYF.